The rows below give T cell receptor beta chains drawn from one sample of a study of CD8+ T cells in alopecia areata. Profiling relied on immunoSEQ multiplex PCR, and the TCRdb table lists in-frame clones only, not all of them. The sample contains some 210,000 clones, around 62% of which appear only once. The sample was CD4+ T cells sorted from blood, taken at week 0. The receptors come from a human donor with alopecia areata. Both conserved end residues are part of each CDR3. D genes are given only for firm matches. Size is omitted from some rows. Given values are once, few, many or a class for expanded clones.

d_call	v_call	clone_size	j_call	cdr3_nt	cdr3_aa
NA	TRBV30	NA	TRBJ1-1	TGTGCCTGGAGAGCTGGAATGGGGACAGAAGCTTTCTTT	CAWRAGMGTEAFF
TRBD1	TRBV11-2	few	TRBJ2-2	TGTGCCAGCAGCTTAAGGGACAGGGGAGTGCTGGGGGAGCTGTTTTTT	CASSLRDRGVLGELFF
TRBD1	TRBV29-1	NA	TRBJ1-1	TGCAGCGTTGAAGATCACAGGGGACAGAACACTGAAGCTTTCTTT	CSVEDHRGQNTEAFF
NA	TRBV7-3	NA	TRBJ1-2	TGTGCCAGCAGCCCGGGAATGGGCTATGGCTACACCTTC	CASSPGMGYGYTF
NA	TRBV5-1	NA	TRBJ1-2	TGCGCCAGCAGCCTTGGAGCAAGGGGGGGAACGAGTGGCTACACCTTC	CASSLGARGGTSGYTF
NA	TRBV30	NA	TRBJ1-1	TGTGCCTGGACGACGAGGCTGAACACTGAAGCTTTCTTT	CAWTTRLNTEAFF
NA	TRBV7-8	few	TRBJ1-5	TGTGCCAGCAGCTTAGTAGGGTTTGAGGAACAGCCCCAGCATTTT	CASSLVGFEEQPQHF
NA	TRBV6-1	NA	TRBJ1-1	TGTGCCAGCATCGGGACGGACACTGAAGCTTTCTTT	CASIGTDTEAFF
NA	TRBV7-9	NA	TRBJ2-4	TGTGCCAGCAGGGAAGGGAACATTCAGTACTTC	CASREGNIQYF
NA	TRBV29-1	NA	TRBJ2-1	TGCAGCGCCGTCCGGGCCCTCAATGAGCAGTTCTTC	CSAVRALNEQFF
NA	TRBV30	NA	TRBJ1-6	TGTGCCTGGGGGGACTTCTCTAATTCACCCCTCCACTTT	CAWGDFSNSPLHF
NA	TRBV5-4	NA	TRBJ2-1	TGTGCCAGCAGCCGCCTGGGGGGCCGGTATGAGCAGTTCTTC	CASSRLGGRYEQFF
NA	TRBV7-2	few	TRBJ2-7	TGTGCCAGCAGCCTGACCCTACCCGAGCAGTACTTC	CASSLTLPEQYF
TRBD1	TRBV29-1	NA	TRBJ1-2	TGCAGCGTTGTGGGTGCCGTGACAGGGATTAACTATGGCTACACCTTC	CSVVGAVTGINYGYTF
NA	TRBV5-4	NA	TRBJ1-1	TGTGCCAGCAGCCCCGCAGGGGAGTCATACACTGAAGCTTTCTTT	CASSPAGESYTEAFF
NA	TRBV6-5	NA	TRBJ1-1	TGTGCCAGCATATGGGGCAGGACGGGTGCCGGTGAAGCTTTCTTT	CASIWGRTGAGEAFF
NA	TRBV4-1	NA	TRBJ1-4	TGCGCCAGCAGCCAAGCTGGGGGAGGTGAAAAACTGTTTTTT	CASSQAGGGEKLFF
NA	TRBV14	NA	TRBJ1-5	TGTGCCAGCAGCCAATGGGGGCCGGATAGCAATCAGCCCCAGCATTTT	CASSQWGPDSNQPQHF
NA	TRBV30	NA	TRBJ2-5	TGTGCCTGGAGCGGGAGTGCGGAGACCCAGTACTTC	CAWSGSAETQYF
TRBD1	TRBV5-1	NA	TRBJ1-2	TGCGCCAGCAGCCCCCTGGGGGACAGGGGGCTTCCTAACTATGGCTACACCTTC	CASSPLGDRGLPNYGYTF
TRBD1	TRBV6-5	NA	TRBJ1-2	TGTGCCAGCAGTCAAGGGGACAGGCCCTATGGCTACACCTTC	CASSQGDRPYGYTF
NA	TRBV7-2	NA	TRBJ1-5	TGTGCCAGCAGCCCTAGCCTAATAAGCAATCAGCCCCAGCATTTT	CASSPSLISNQPQHF
NA	TRBV23-1	few	TRBJ1-3	TGCGCCAGCAGTCAATCCGACGCTCAATCTCGCCACACCATATATTTT	CASSQSDAQSRHTIYF
NA	TRBV30	NA	TRBJ1-2	TGTGCCTGGAGTCCTACCCGCTATGTTGGCTACACCTTC	CAWSPTRYVGYTF
NA	TRBV19	NA	TRBJ2-5	TGTGCCAGTAGTCCGAACAGGATCCAAGAGACCCAGTACTTC	CASSPNRIQETQYF
TRBD2	TRBV7-7	NA	TRBJ2-5	TGTGCTAGCAGCTTAGCCGGGACTAGGTTGGAGACCCAGTACTTC	CASSLAGTRLETQYF
TRBD1	TRBV7-2	NA	TRBJ1-5	TGTGCCGCCTCCGGGACAGGGGGCGCTTGGGGCAATCAGCCCCAGCATTTT	CAASGTGGAWGNQPQHF
NA	TRBV30	NA	TRBJ1-2	TGTGCCTGCGCACCGCCGGGACGGACCGCGTTCGGCTACACCTTC	CACAPPGRTAFGYTF
NA	TRBV6-1	NA	TRBJ2-1	TGTGCCAGCACAGTAACTTCCTGGCGGGAGCAGTTCTTC	CASTVTSWREQFF
NA	TRBV5-1	NA	TRBJ1-2	TGCGCCAACAGCCCACGGGACGCCCAAACCATGGGCTACACCTTC	CANSPRDAQTMGYTF
NA	TRBV18	NA	TRBJ2-7	TGTGCCAGCTCACCTCAGCAGGGCGCGGATCGGGAGCAGTACTTC	CASSPQQGADREQYF
NA	TRBV4-1	NA	TRBJ2-5	TGCGCCAGCAGCCAAGATTCCTGGGGGCGCCTGGAGGAGCAGTACTTC	CASSQDSWGRLEEQYF
TRBD1	TRBV30	NA	TRBJ1-1	TGTGCCTGGAGTATCAGGGGGACTGAAGCTTTCTTT	CAWSIRGTEAFF
NA	TRBV5-4	NA	TRBJ1-4	TGTGCCAGCAGCTTGGGCTGGTCGGGGACGGCTGAAAAACTGTTTTTT	CASSLGWSGTAEKLFF
TRBD1	TRBV6-1	few	TRBJ2-7	TGTGCCAGCAGTCCCTATACAGGGGGCCTCCACGAGCAGTACTTC	CASSPYTGGLHEQYF
TRBD2	TRBV7-2	NA	TRBJ2-7	TGTGCCAGCAGCTTCGAGCGGGGAGCCTACGAGCAGTACTTC	CASSFERGAYEQYF
NA	TRBV5-1	NA	TRBJ2-7	TGCGCCAGCACTACAGGGAGCTCCTACGAGCAGTACTTC	CASTTGSSYEQYF